This is a list of T cell receptor beta chains from one sample in a study of cytomegalovirus exposure and HLA in healthy donors. The method was immunoSEQ multiplex PCR; TCRdb's version includes in-frame clones alone and lacks a portion of them. The record lists some 23,000 clones, of which the ten most abundant hold 15% to 20%. The sequenced sample was PBMCs. Receptors originate from a male donor in good health and CMV-seropositive. The CDR3 runs from the conserved cysteine through the conserved F or W. The order of the fields is D gene, clone size, V gene, J gene, CDR3 protein, CDR3 DNA. A D gene is named only where the DNA matches it firmly. Rows may omit the clone size; those that give it use once, few, many or a size class.

D: TRBD2
size: NA
V: TRBV5-1
J: TRBJ2-1
CDR3: CASSYGLAGEDEQFF
DNA: TGCGCCAGCAGCTACGGACTAGCAGGGGAGGATGAGCAGTTCTTC

D: TRBD1
size: NA
V: TRBV28
J: TRBJ1-2
CDR3: CASRGAGTAYGYTF
DNA: TGTGCCAGCAGGGGCGCCGGGACAGCCTATGGCTACACCTTC

D: TRBD1
size: NA
V: TRBV29-1
J: TRBJ1-1
CDR3: CSAETTGGAGAFF
DNA: TGCAGCGCCGAAACAACAGGGGGCGCGGGGGCTTTCTTT

D: TRBD1
size: NA
V: TRBV7-9
J: TRBJ2-3
CDR3: CASSPLGQGSDTQYF
DNA: TGTGCCAGCAGCCCTCTAGGACAGGGGTCAGATACGCAGTATTTT

D: TRBD1
size: NA
V: TRBV30
J: TRBJ1-6
CDR3: CAWRGTGVSPLHF
DNA: TGTGCCTGGAGAGGGACAGGGGTTTCACCCCTCCACTTT

D: NA
size: NA
V: TRBV5-6
J: TRBJ1-1
CDR3: CASSLVANTEAFF
DNA: TGTGCCAGCAGCTTGGTGGCTAACACTGAAGCTTTCTTT

D: NA
size: NA
V: TRBV5-1
J: TRBJ2-1
CDR3: CASTNGDSGTPFF
DNA: TGCGCCAGCACCAATGGAGATAGCGGTACCCCGTTCTTC

D: NA
size: NA
V: TRBV18
J: TRBJ1-2
CDR3: CASSPRDFQSGGYTF
DNA: TGTGCCAGCTCACCACGGGACTTCCAATCTGGTGGCTACACCTTC

D: TRBD1
size: NA
V: TRBV27
J: TRBJ2-1
CDR3: CASSWDRGSNEQFF
DNA: TGTGCCAGCAGTTGGGACAGGGGTTCCAATGAGCAGTTCTTC

D: NA
size: NA
V: TRBV7-3
J: TRBJ1-1
CDR3: CASSLERRAGSTEAFF
DNA: TGTGCCAGCAGCTTGGAGAGGAGGGCCGGGAGCACTGAAGCTTTCTTT

D: NA
size: NA
V: TRBV2
J: TRBJ2-7
CDR3: CASLFSPYEQYF
DNA: TGTGCCAGCCTATTCTCACCATACGAGCAGTACTTC

D: TRBD2
size: NA
V: TRBV10-3
J: TRBJ2-7
CDR3: CAIRGTSGNYEQYF
DNA: TGTGCCATCAGGGGGACTAGTGGAAACTACGAGCAGTACTTC

D: NA
size: NA
V: TRBV28
J: TRBJ1-1
CDR3: CASSFQERWVEAFF
DNA: TGTGCCAGCAGTTTCCAGGAGCGGTGGGTTGAAGCTTTCTTT

D: TRBD1
size: NA
V: TRBV12-5
J: TRBJ1-2
CDR3: CASGTQTGYGYTF
DNA: TGTGCTAGTGGTACCCAGACAGGGTACGGCTACACCTTC

D: NA
size: NA
V: TRBV7-3
J: TRBJ1-1
CDR3: CASSLGGLGDAFF
DNA: TGTGCCAGCAGCTTAGGGGGCCTCGGGGATGCTTTCTTT

D: TRBD2
size: NA
V: TRBV5-1
J: TRBJ2-1
CDR3: CASSLGPGGSDNEQFF
DNA: TGCGCCAGCAGCTTGGGTCCGGGAGGATCCGACAATGAGCAGTTCTTC

D: TRBD1
size: NA
V: TRBV7-9
J: TRBJ1-2
CDR3: CASSPSGGQGVDGYTF
DNA: TGTGCCAGCAGCCCATCAGGGGGACAGGGCGTTGATGGCTACACCTTC

D: TRBD1
size: NA
V: TRBV4-2
J: TRBJ1-5
CDR3: CASSQGGTVNQPQHF
DNA: TGTGCCAGCAGCCAAGGGGGGACAGTCAATCAGCCCCAGCATTTT

D: NA
size: NA
V: TRBV6-6
J: TRBJ2-2
CDR3: CASRRLSGQTGELFF
DNA: TGTGCCAGCAGGAGGCTATCCGGACAGACCGGGGAGCTGTTTTTT

D: NA
size: medium-sized
V: TRBV7-2
J: TRBJ2-7
CDR3: CASSPHQAGTSHEQYF
DNA: TGTGCCAGCAGCCCCCACCAGGCTGGCACTTCCCACGAGCAGTACTTC

D: NA
size: NA
V: TRBV28
J: TRBJ1-1
CDR3: CASSLVGLVTEAFF
DNA: TGTGCCAGCAGTTTGGTCGGACTCGTCACTGAAGCTTTCTTT

D: TRBD1
size: NA
V: TRBV7-3
J: TRBJ2-1
CDR3: CASSQVTGHSSYNEQFF
DNA: TGTGCCAGCAGCCAGGTGACAGGGCATAGCTCCTACAATGAGCAGTTCTTC

D: NA
size: NA
V: TRBV11-1
J: TRBJ2-7
CDR3: CASSPQAAGYEQYF
DNA: TGTGCCAGCAGCCCCCAAGCGGCGGGTTACGAGCAGTACTTC

D: TRBD2
size: NA
V: TRBV4-2
J: TRBJ2-7
CDR3: CASSQDTSSGSAYEQYF
DNA: TGTGCCAGCAGCCAAGATACTTCGAGCGGGAGCGCCTACGAGCAGTACTTC

D: NA
size: NA
V: TRBV5-1
J: TRBJ2-1
CDR3: CASSVGAGVGSYNEQFF
DNA: TGCGCCAGCAGCGTGGGGGCAGGGGTCGGGTCCTACAATGAGCAGTTCTTC

D: NA
size: NA
V: TRBV6-5
J: TRBJ1-1
CDR3: CASSYSQKNTEAFF
DNA: TGTGCCAGCAGTTATTCGCAGAAGAACACTGAAGCTTTCTTT

D: NA
size: NA
V: TRBV30
J: TRBJ1-5
CDR3: CAWSAGGNQPQHF
DNA: TGTGCCTGGAGCGCGGGCGGCAATCAGCCCCAGCATTTT

D: TRBD2
size: NA
V: TRBV6-5
J: TRBJ2-7
CDR3: CASSYGLAGVFYEQYF
DNA: TGTGCCAGCAGTTACGGGTTAGCGGGGGTGTTCTACGAGCAGTACTTC

D: TRBD1
size: NA
V: TRBV5-8
J: TRBJ2-3
CDR3: CASSSRDRENTQYF
DNA: TGTGCCAGCAGCTCCCGGGACAGGGAGAATACGCAGTATTTT

D: NA
size: NA
V: TRBV29-1
J: TRBJ1-1
CDR3: CSVPTGTKNTEAFF
DNA: TGCAGCGTTCCCACAGGGACTAAGAACACTGAAGCTTTCTTT

D: NA
size: NA
V: TRBV5-6
J: TRBJ2-2
CDR3: CASSWGGPGGGTGELFF
DNA: TGTGCCAGCAGCTGGGGGGGCCCGGGAGGAGGCACCGGGGAGCTGTTTTTT

D: NA
size: NA
V: TRBV28
J: TRBJ1-1
CDR3: CASSLIGQGRLSEAFF
DNA: TGTGCCAGCAGTTTAATTGGTCAGGGGCGTCTGTCTGAAGCTTTCTTT

D: NA
size: NA
V: TRBV7-9
J: TRBJ2-1
CDR3: CASSLDQGGDEQFF
DNA: TGTGCCAGCAGCTTAGATCAGGGAGGCGATGAGCAGTTCTTC

D: NA
size: NA
V: TRBV14
J: TRBJ1-6
CDR3: CASSLTAQGPLHF
DNA: TGTGCCAGCAGCTTGACTGCCCAGGGGCCCCTCCACTTT

D: TRBD2
size: NA
V: TRBV7-2
J: TRBJ2-3
CDR3: CASSQLAASTDTQYF
DNA: TGTGCCAGCAGTCAACTAGCGGCGAGCACAGATACGCAGTATTTT

D: NA
size: NA
V: TRBV28
J: TRBJ1-2
CDR3: CASSLSPGVRGYTF
DNA: TGTGCCAGCAGTTTATCTCCAGGGGTACGTGGCTACACCTTC

D: NA
size: NA
V: TRBV15
J: TRBJ2-7
CDR3: CATSRDLVKSDFAYEQYF
DNA: TGTGCCACCAGCAGAGATCTAGTTAAGTCTGACTTCGCCTACGAGCAGTACTTC

D: TRBD2
size: NA
V: TRBV5-1
J: TRBJ2-1
CDR3: CASRASGRGEQFF
DNA: TGCGCCAGCAGGGCTAGCGGCCGCGGTGAGCAGTTCTTC

D: NA
size: NA
V: TRBV5-4
J: TRBJ1-1
CDR3: CASSLGAGMNTEAFF
DNA: TGTGCCAGCAGCTTGGGGGCGGGAATGAACACTGAAGCTTTCTTT

D: TRBD1
size: NA
V: TRBV28
J: TRBJ1-5
CDR3: CASNRQGAGQPQHF
DNA: TGTGCCAGCAATCGACAGGGGGCAGGTCAGCCCCAGCATTTT

D: TRBD2
size: NA
V: TRBV7-2
J: TRBJ2-5
CDR3: CASSLFPGGWETQYF
DNA: TGTGCCAGCAGCTTATTTCCGGGAGGGTGGGAGACCCAGTACTTC

D: TRBD2
size: NA
V: TRBV5-1
J: TRBJ2-1
CDR3: CASSLNSGGPYNEQFF
DNA: TGCGCCAGCAGCTTGAATAGCGGGGGGCCTTACAATGAGCAGTTCTTC

D: TRBD2
size: NA
V: TRBV30
J: TRBJ2-1
CDR3: CACLAGGIYNEQFF
DNA: TGTGCCTGTTTAGCGGGGGGGATTTACAATGAGCAGTTCTTC

D: NA
size: NA
V: TRBV7-6
J: TRBJ2-7
CDR3: CASSLVGEGYEQYF
DNA: TGTGCCAGCAGCTTAGTAGGAGAGGGCTACGAGCAGTACTTC

D: TRBD2
size: NA
V: TRBV18
J: TRBJ2-7
CDR3: CASSSTSGNEQYF
DNA: TGTGCCAGCTCATCCACTAGCGGAAACGAGCAGTACTTC

D: TRBD2
size: NA
V: TRBV6-5
J: TRBJ2-1
CDR3: CASSYSSLAGDNEQFF
DNA: TGTGCCAGCAGTTACTCGAGCCTAGCGGGGGACAATGAGCAGTTCTTC